One and the same sample provided the 15 T cell receptor beta chains below, sequenced in a study of human T cells and chemical hapten exposure. As for time point: healthy volunteer bleed at 6 weeks. Unfractionated whole blood yielded total RNA. Using its own MiXCR run on the RACE reads, TCRdb lists one record per CDR3 protein. Of fewer than 85,000 distinct CDR3 sequences in the sample, approximately 8.6% were seen once. Sequencing used whole blood. The receptor source for this set is a male donor in good health. Some clones in this sample may be carry-over from other donors' samples.

V is TRBV27 and J is TRBJ2-7, with 7 positions matching TRBD1. CDR1 and CDR2 (germline): MNHEY, SMNVEV (reference sequence). Unmatched junction bases numbered 3, after V lost 4 bases and J lost 3 bases. CDR3 length: 13 residues. CDR3 amino acids: CASSSTGSYEQYF. In DNA, the CDR3 is TGTGCCAGCAGTTCGACAGGGAGCTACGAGCAGTACTTC.

This clonotype was counted between two and nine times. The chain recombines TRBV10-3 with TRBJ2-1; maybe TRBD1 (6 bases). V was clipped by 4 bases and J by 8 bases, with 15 bases between them. CDR1 ENHRY and CDR2 SYGVKD come from the germline V gene. The CDR3 has 14 amino acids. CDR3 sequence reads: CAISARREGDEQFF. The CDR3 nucleotides read TGTGCCATCAGTGCCCGGCGTGAGGGGGATGAGCAGTTCTTC.

The chain employs TRBV6-2 or TRBV6-3 and TRBJ2-6, with D perhaps assigned TRBD1 or TRBD2 (7 bases each). Germline CDR1 and CDR2: MNHEY and SVGEGT. The CDR3 extends over 16 amino acids. With 10 bases removed from V and 0 bases from J, the gap between germline ends came to 16 bases. Here the CDR3 DNA reads TGTGCCACGAGCGGGGACAGCTACTCTGGGGCCAACGTCCTGACTTTC. This codes for CATSGDSYSGANVLTF.

The chain uses TRBV7-2 and TRBJ2-3; possibly TRBD1 for D (6 bases). Between the trimmed V and J ends, which lost 1 base and 0 bases, there was a span of 14 bases. CDR1 SGHTA and CDR2 FQGNSA come from the germline V gene. The CDR3 is 17 amino acids. The CDR3 region has the DNA TGTGCCAGCAGCTTAGTGCGGACAGTCCCTAGCACAGATACGCAGTATTTT. The encoded protein is CASSLVRTVPSTDTQYF.

The rearrangement joins TRBV6-5 to TRBJ1-5; D not resolved. CDR1 is MNHEY, CDR2 SVGAGI, per germline. V was trimmed by 3 bases and J by 0 bases, leaving 3 bases between them. The length of the CDR3 is 13 residues. This chain's CDR3 is CASSYNSNQPQHF. The CDR3 region has the DNA TGTGCCAGCAGTTATAATAGCAATCAGCCCCAGCATTTT.

This clonotype has only a few counts. This chain uses TRBV25-1 with TRBJ2-1, with 8 bases identical to TRBD2. CDR1 MGHDK and CDR2 SYGVNS come from the germline V gene. Trimming removed 7 bases from V and 7 bases from J; junction bases left unmatched: 6. This CDR3 comprises 13 residues. CDR3 protein: CASNRGGKNEQFF. The CDR3 DNA reads as TGTGCCAGCAACCGGGGGGGAAAAAATGAGCAGTTCTTC. Full variable domain (missing parts from reference TRBV25-1 and TRBJ2-1): EADIYQTPRYLVIGTGKKITLECSQTMGHDKMYWYQQDPGMELHLIHYSYGVNSTEKGDLSSESTVSRIRTEHFPLTLESARPSHTSQYLCASNRGGKNEQFFGPGTRLTVL.

This chain uses TRBV4-3 with TRBJ1-1; the D is unclear. The CDR3 is 14 amino acids. Germline lookup yields CDR1 LGHNA and CDR2 YSLEER. Trimming left V 8 bases short and J 3 bases short, with 16 bases between. Written as DNA, the CDR3 is TGCGCCAGCGGCCTGGACTCTCTTGACACTGAAGCTTTCTTT. Its translation is CASGLDSLDTEAFF.

This clonotype is categorized as medium-sized. The chain links TRBV3-1 to TRBJ2-3, with TRBD2 matching over 8 bases. The CDR3 extends over 12 amino acids. Germline lookup yields CDR1 LGHDT and CDR2 YNNKEL (reference sequence). CDR3 in DNA: TGTTCGGGGGGGGAGAGGACAGATACGCAGTATTTT. It is translated as CSGGERTDTQYF.

The chain is built from TRBV28 and TRBJ2-1; tentative D call: TRBD1 (5 bases). V was clipped by 7 bases and J by 2 bases, with 12 bases between them. The CDR3 is 14 residues long. Germline CDR1 is MDHEN and CDR2 is SYDVKM. DNA for the CDR3: TGTGCCAGCACTCAGGGCTTTACCTACAATGAGCAGTTCTTC. Amino acids: CASTQGFTYNEQFF.

CDR3 DNA: TGTGCCAGCAGCTTACAGGGGAAAAACATTCAGTACTTC. Translating gives CASSLQGKNIQYF. V and J are TRBV7-2 and TRBJ2-4, with a possible D match to TRBD1 (6 bases). This CDR3 region has 13 residues. Germline CDR1 is SGHTA and CDR2 is FQGNSA. V was pared by 2 bases and J by 4 bases, with 6 bases between.

This clonotype showed up just a few times. CDR3 residues: CSAMTGRRRLGYNEQFF. The DNA of the CDR3 is TGCAGTGCCATGACAGGACGAAGAAGGTTAGGTTACAATGAGCAGTTCTTC. The chain has TRBV20-1 and TRBJ2-1; D possibly corresponds to TRBD1 (6 bases). Germline values: CDR1 DFQATT, CDR2 SNEGSKA (reference sequence). Deletions cut 6 bases from V and 4 bases from J, with 25 bases between. This CDR3 has 17 amino acids.

J is TRBJ2-2 and V is TRBV5-1, with D uncertain. CDR3 length: 17 residues. The V end was cut by 0 bases, the J end by 4 bases, with 16 bases between. Germline loops: CDR1 SGHRS, CDR2 YFSETQ. CDR3 sequence (DNA): TGCGCCAGCAGCTTGGAGGATAGGGCCGGCAGCACCGGGGAGCTGTTTTTT. Amino acids: CASSLEDRAGSTGELFF. Full variable domain (missing parts from reference TRBV5-1 and TRBJ2-2): KAGVTQTPRYLIKTRGQQVTLSCSPISGHRSVSWYQQTPGQGLQFLFEYFSETQRNKGNFPGRFSGRQFSNSRSEMNVSTLELGDSALYLCASSLEDRAGSTGELFFGEGSRLTVL.

This clonotype is a singleton in its sample. The chain recombines TRBV5-5 with TRBJ2-3, with D tentatively TRBD1 (6 bases). Trimming removed 3 bases from V and 7 bases from J, with 21 bases in between. The CDR3 totals 16 residues. Germline loops: CDR1 SGHKS, CDR2 YYEKEE (reference sequence). The CDR3 reads CASSSQGEDLPYTQYF. The CDR3 bases are TGTGCCAGCAGCTCACAGGGAGAAGACCTCCCCTATACGCAGTATTTT.

This clonotype appeared many times. This chain joins TRBV27 and TRBJ2-3; 8 nucleotides agree with TRBD2. Trimming removed 5 bases from V and 2 bases from J; junction bases left unmatched: 15. The CDR3 has 18 amino acids. The germline V gene encodes CDR1 MNHEY and CDR2 SMNVEV (reference sequence). CDR3 residues: CASSPYLGTRELTDTQYF. The CDR3 nucleotides read TGTGCCAGCAGTCCATACCTCGGGACTAGGGAACTCACAGATACGCAGTATTTT.

This clonotype was detected a few times. V and J are TRBV6-2 or TRBV6-3 and TRBJ2-3, with D perhaps given as TRBD1 or TRBD2 (6 bases each). CDR3 length: 14 amino acids. CDR1 is MNHEY and CDR2 is SVGEGT in the germline V gene. With 3 bases removed from V and 4 bases from J, the gap between germline ends came to 11 bases. The CDR3 coding sequence is TGTGCCAGCAGTTATAGGGGGGTCGCAGATACGCAGTATTTT. Translation gives CASSYRGVADTQYF.